Presented here are 10 T cell receptor beta chains from one specimen sequenced in a study of shared clonotypes between healthy human individuals. Using immunoSEQ multiplex PCR, the repertoire was profiled, and TCRdb retains in-frame clones only, with some absent. The sample contains about 2.4 million clones, around 90% of which appear only once. The specimen sequenced was naive CD4+ T cells sorted from blood. The subset was: CD45RA+ positively selected. These receptor sequences come from a man between 18 and 29 years old in good health.

The chain has TRBV6-1 and TRBJ2-7; D gene ambiguous. Germline V gives CDR1 MNHNS, CDR2 SASEGT. Deletions cut 4 bases from V and 9 bases from J, with 10 bases between. The CDR3 totals 11 residues. In nucleotides, the CDR3 is TGTGCCAGCAGTGCTACGGGCGGGCAGTACTTC. Translation: CASSATGGQYF.

V gene TRBV6-5 combines with J gene TRBJ2-3, with D perhaps given as TRBD1 or TRBD2 (5 bases each). Trimming took off 3 bases at V and 2 bases at J, with 12 bases between the two ends. CDR1 and CDR2 (germline): MNHEY, SVGAGI. The CDR3 runs 15 residues. Here the CDR3 DNA reads TGTGCCAGCAGTTATACCCCAGGGACCACAGATACGCAGTATTTT. It codes for CASSYTPGTTDTQYF.

The chain links TRBV28 to TRBJ1-6; weak D call: TRBD1 (5 bases). This CDR3 has 14 amino acids. The V gene lost 8 bases and the J gene lost 3 bases, with 11 bases spanning the gap. The germline V gene has CDR1 MDHEN and CDR2 SYDVKM. This CDR3 is CASQGGVYNSPLHF. The CDR3, as DNA: TGTGCCAGCCAGGGAGGGGTCTATAATTCACCCCTCCACTTT.

This clone is a singleton in its sample. The rearrangement joins TRBV30 to TRBJ2-3; 11 nucleotides agree with TRBD2. The CDR3 is made up of 17 amino acids. The germline V gene encodes CDR1 GTSNPN and CDR2 SVGIG (reference sequence). V lost 4 bases, J lost 4 bases, and 13 bases stayed unmatched. The CDR3 loop is CAWTLGWTSGFSDTQYF. DNA of the CDR3: TGTGCCTGGACCCTAGGATGGACTAGCGGGTTTTCAGATACGCAGTATTTT.

The chain uses TRBV5-3 and TRBJ1-1; the D gene is possibly TRBD1 (5 bases). TRBV5-3 is an ORF, and what it does is uncertain. The ends were cut back, 4 bases at V and 3 bases at J, with 16 bases in the middle. This CDR3 is 15 amino acids long. The CDR3 DNA follows: TGTGCCAGAAGCCCGCCAGGGAAGGAGGACACTGAAGCTTTCTTT. Residues: CARSPPGKEDTEAFF.

The chain joins TRBV10-3 to TRBJ2-1; 9 nucleotides agree with TRBD1. Germline V gene lookup returns CDR1 ENHRY and CDR2 SYGVKD. Unmatched junction bases numbered 3, after V lost 7 bases and J lost 5 bases. CDR3 length: 13 residues. CDR3 sequence reads: CAITGDRDNEQFF. The CDR3 DNA follows: TGTGCCATCACTGGGGACAGGGACAATGAGCAGTTCTTC.

This clone was recorded only once. The chain joins TRBV7-8 to TRBJ2-1, with D perhaps TRBD2 (6 bases). CDR1 is SGHVS, CDR2 FQNEAQ, per germline. Trimming took off 6 bases at V and 4 bases at J, with 13 bases between the two ends. The CDR3 is 14 residues long. CDR3 coding DNA: TGTGCCAGCAGGGGGGGTGGCCTATACAATGAGCAGTTCTTC. This gives the protein CASRGGGLYNEQFF.

V and J are TRBV5-4 and TRBJ1-2; 8 bases line up with TRBD1. V was clipped by 4 bases and J by 1 base; unmatched bases: 3. The germline V gene encodes CDR1 SGHNT and CDR2 YYREEE (reference sequence). The CDR3 covers 14 residues. The DNA for the CDR3 is TGTGCCAGCAGCCGGGACAGGAGTAACTATGGCTACACCTTC. Translation: CASSRDRSNYGYTF.

The rearrangement links TRBV27 to TRBJ1-2, with 10 bases aligning to TRBD1. This CDR3 comprises 15 residues. J gave up 7 bases and V 5 bases, and 10 bases lay outside the gene matches. Germline CDR1 and CDR2: MNHEY and SMNVEV (reference sequence). The CDR3 DNA is TGTGCCAGCAGTGGCACCGGGACAGGGGAACGTGGCTACACCTTC. Translating gives CASSGTGTGERGYTF.

This clone was counted once. This chain joins TRBV6-5 and TRBJ2-7; 7 bases are shared with TRBD2. Germline V gene data show CDR1 as MNHEY and CDR2 as SVGAGI. The ends lost 6 bases at V and 7 bases at J; junction bases unmatched: 15. The CDR3 extends over 15 amino acids. The CDR3 DNA follows: TGTGCCAGCAGCAGGAGGCCCGAAGGGGAGGGGGAGCAGTACTTC. Translated: CASSRRPEGEGEQYF.